The sequence of this T cell receptor beta chain was determined in a study of graft-versus-host responses after intestinal transplantation. Study context: Transplantation in recipients was multivisceral, liver-intestinal, or isolated intestinal.

The CDR3 contains 14 residues. V lost 2 bases, J lost 3 bases, and 10 bases lay in between. Germline lookup yields CDR1 PRHDT and CDR2 FYEKMQ (reference sequence). As regards this clone: Antigen specificity is unknown.

Overall study results and limits: There were GvH clones found in recipient marrow, and some of them appeared first in ileum or blood.

This table comes from immunoSEQ multiplex PCR, and its TCRdb copy is limited to in-frame clones, with some not included. The sample lists 40,000 to 45,000 clones; roughly nine tenths were seen once. The specimen was PBMCs, collected around 330 days after intestinal transplant. This TCR was sampled from a human patient who received an intestinal transplant, so some T cells may come from the graft donor. The genes are TRBV13 and TRBJ2-5; D remains ambiguous. The CDR3 sequence: CASSLQAREETQYF. CDR3 sequence (DNA): TGTGCCAGCAGCTTACAGGCTAGGGAAGAGACCCAGTACTTC.